This is a list of T cell receptor beta chains from one sample in a study of blood T cells in healthy people across ages. TCRdb re-called the 5' RACE reads with MiXCR, one entry per CDR3 protein. Among approximately 680,000 distinct CDR3 sequences listed, approximately 31% were seen once. The sequenced sample was blood. The receptors shown here come from a woman aged 80 or over in good health. Both conserved end residues are part of each CDR3. Fields, in order: clone size, D gene, CDR3 length, V gene, J gene, CDR3 DNA, CDR3 protein. The D gene is left open where the match is weak. The size of a clone is reported for some rows only, either as once, few or many, or as a class for expanded clones.

clone_size: many
d_call: .
cdr3_length: 15
v_call: TRBV7-2
j_call: TRBJ2-3
cdr3_nt: TGTGCCAGCAGCTTAGCGTTCGCGGAATCGCATACGCAGTATTTT
cdr3_aa: CASSLAFAESHTQYF

clone_size: many
d_call: .
cdr3_length: 13
v_call: TRBV6-2/TRBV6-3
j_call: TRBJ2-7
cdr3_nt: TGTGCCAGCAGTCGGGGAGGAGGGCACGAGCAGTACTTC
cdr3_aa: CASSRGGGHEQYF

clone_size: .
d_call: TRBD1
cdr3_length: 16
v_call: TRBV30
j_call: TRBJ2-2
cdr3_nt: TGTGCCTGGAGCCTAAGGGACAGGGATTACACCGGGGAGCTGTTTTTT
cdr3_aa: CAWSLRDRDYTGELFF

clone_size: few
d_call: .
cdr3_length: 12
v_call: TRBV3-1
j_call: TRBJ2-7
cdr3_nt: TGTGCCAGCAGCCGCGGAGGCTCCGAGCAGTACTTC
cdr3_aa: CASSRGGSEQYF

clone_size: once
d_call: .
cdr3_length: 13
v_call: TRBV6-5
j_call: TRBJ2-5
cdr3_nt: TGTGCCAGCAGTTACTCGGGGGAAGAGACCCAGTACTTC
cdr3_aa: CASSYSGEETQYF

clone_size: many
d_call: TRBD1
cdr3_length: 14
v_call: TRBV11-2
j_call: TRBJ2-7
cdr3_nt: TGTGCCAGCAGCTTCCGGGACAGTACCTACGAGCAGTACTTC
cdr3_aa: CASSFRDSTYEQYF

clone_size: many
d_call: .
cdr3_length: 11
v_call: TRBV18
j_call: TRBJ1-1
cdr3_nt: TGTGCCAGCTCATCGAGCACTGAAGCTTTCTTT
cdr3_aa: CASSSSTEAFF

clone_size: few
d_call: TRBD1
cdr3_length: 16
v_call: TRBV5-1
j_call: TRBJ2-2
cdr3_nt: TGCGCCAGCAGCATCACAGGGGGCCGGAAGACCGGGGAGCTGTTTTTT
cdr3_aa: CASSITGGRKTGELFF

clone_size: many
d_call: .
cdr3_length: 14
v_call: TRBV6-5
j_call: TRBJ1-1
cdr3_nt: TGTGCCAGCAGTTACGAAGCAAGGAACACTGAAGCTTTCTTT
cdr3_aa: CASSYEARNTEAFF

clone_size: many
d_call: .
cdr3_length: 14
v_call: TRBV13
j_call: TRBJ2-1
cdr3_nt: TGTGCCAGCAGCTTAGGTCCCAGGGCCAATGAGCAGTTCTTC
cdr3_aa: CASSLGPRANEQFF

clone_size: many
d_call: TRBD2
cdr3_length: 16
v_call: TRBV7-9
j_call: TRBJ2-1
cdr3_nt: TGTGCCAGCAGCTCTAGCGGACTAGCGGGACCCAATGAGCAGTTCTTC
cdr3_aa: CASSSSGLAGPNEQFF

clone_size: .
d_call: .
cdr3_length: 15
v_call: TRBV5-6
j_call: TRBJ2-7
cdr3_nt: TGTGCCAGCAGCGAGGGGGTTTCGTTCTCCTACGAGCAGTACTTC
cdr3_aa: CASSEGVSFSYEQYF

clone_size: .
d_call: TRBD2
cdr3_length: 12
v_call: TRBV12-3/TRBV12-4
j_call: TRBJ2-1
cdr3_nt: TGTGCCAGCAGTAACGGGGGGTTTGAGCAGTTCTTC
cdr3_aa: CASSNGGFEQFF

clone_size: many
d_call: .
cdr3_length: 14
v_call: TRBV20-1
j_call: TRBJ2-3
cdr3_nt: TGCAGTGCCCAAGGGACGGTTAGCACAGATACGCAGTATTTT
cdr3_aa: CSAQGTVSTDTQYF

clone_size: many
d_call: .
cdr3_length: 14
v_call: TRBV9
j_call: TRBJ1-4
cdr3_nt: TGTGCCAGCAGCGTAGCAGACTGGGATGAAAAACTGTTTTTT
cdr3_aa: CASSVADWDEKLFF

clone_size: many
d_call: .
cdr3_length: 16
v_call: TRBV5-1
j_call: TRBJ2-7
cdr3_nt: TGCGCCAGCAGCTTCGACCCAGGGGTTCTTTACTACGAGCAGTACTTC
cdr3_aa: CASSFDPGVLYYEQYF

clone_size: .
d_call: .
cdr3_length: 14
v_call: TRBV30
j_call: TRBJ2-7
cdr3_nt: TGTGCCTGGAGCCCTTGGGAGGGGGCATCGGGGCAGTACTTC
cdr3_aa: CAWSPWEGASGQYF

clone_size: many
d_call: TRBD2
cdr3_length: 17
v_call: TRBV6-2/TRBV6-3
j_call: TRBJ2-1
cdr3_nt: TGTGCCAGCAGTCAGGGACTAGCGGGGGTTAGAAATCCTGAGCAGTTCTTC
cdr3_aa: CASSQGLAGVRNPEQFF

clone_size: many
d_call: .
cdr3_length: 13
v_call: TRBV10-3
j_call: TRBJ2-1
cdr3_nt: TGTGCCATCAGTACTACGAAGCACAATGAGCAGTTCTTC
cdr3_aa: CAISTTKHNEQFF

clone_size: .
d_call: .
cdr3_length: 11
v_call: TRBV5-5
j_call: TRBJ1-1
cdr3_nt: TGTGCCAGCAGCTGGACGGACGAAGCTTTCTTT
cdr3_aa: CASSWTDEAFF

clone_size: few
d_call: .
cdr3_length: 14
v_call: TRBV6-5
j_call: TRBJ1-1
cdr3_nt: TGTGCCAGCAGTTACAGGGGGGTCATTCTGGGAGCTTTCTTT
cdr3_aa: CASSYRGVILGAFF

clone_size: .
d_call: .
cdr3_length: 15
v_call: TRBV10-3
j_call: TRBJ1-1
cdr3_nt: TGTGCCACACAGGAGAACTATAACATGAACACTGAAGCTTTCTTT
cdr3_aa: CATQENYNMNTEAFF

clone_size: many
d_call: .
cdr3_length: 11
v_call: TRBV12-3/TRBV12-4
j_call: TRBJ2-3
cdr3_nt: TGTGCCAGCAGTACAGGGCTTAGGCAGTATTTT
cdr3_aa: CASSTGLRQYF

clone_size: many
d_call: .
cdr3_length: 14
v_call: TRBV20-1
j_call: TRBJ1-1
cdr3_nt: TGCAGTGCTAGAGCGTCATTGACCGGGTCCGAAGCTTTCTTT
cdr3_aa: CSARASLTGSEAFF

clone_size: .
d_call: .
cdr3_length: 17
v_call: TRBV5-4
j_call: TRBJ2-2
cdr3_nt: TGTGCCAGCAGTCAGGGGACACGGGCATCTTACACCGGGGAGCGGTTTTTT
cdr3_aa: CASSQGTRASYTGERFF

clone_size: .
d_call: TRBD2
cdr3_length: 17
v_call: TRBV7-2
j_call: TRBJ2-4
cdr3_nt: TGTGCCAACAGCGTTAGCGGGGGGGCGGGTTTTGGGAACATTCAGTACTTC
cdr3_aa: CANSVSGGAGFGNIQYF

clone_size: many
d_call: TRBD2
cdr3_length: 17
v_call: TRBV3-1
j_call: TRBJ2-5
cdr3_nt: TGTGCCAGCAGCCGGAAAATGGGACTAGCGCAACAAGAGACCCAGTACTTC
cdr3_aa: CASSRKMGLAQQETQYF

clone_size: few
d_call: .
cdr3_length: 16
v_call: TRBV9
j_call: TRBJ1-1
cdr3_nt: TGTGCCAGCAGCGTAGCTCCCCAGGATGGGGACACTGAAGCTTTCTTT
cdr3_aa: CASSVAPQDGDTEAFF

clone_size: many
d_call: TRBD2
cdr3_length: 15
v_call: TRBV20-1
j_call: TRBJ2-7
cdr3_nt: TGCAGTGCTAGAAATAGCGGGGGGCGCTCCTACGAGCAGTACTTC
cdr3_aa: CSARNSGGRSYEQYF

clone_size: .
d_call: .
cdr3_length: 12
v_call: TRBV25-1
j_call: TRBJ1-1
cdr3_nt: TGTGCCAGCACTACCCCGTGGGGAGCTCCTTTCTTT
cdr3_aa: CASTTPWGAPFF

clone_size: many
d_call: .
cdr3_length: 14
v_call: TRBV6-6
j_call: TRBJ2-3
cdr3_nt: TGTGCCAGCAGTTACTCGAGTAGCACAGATACGCAGTATTTT
cdr3_aa: CASSYSSSTDTQYF